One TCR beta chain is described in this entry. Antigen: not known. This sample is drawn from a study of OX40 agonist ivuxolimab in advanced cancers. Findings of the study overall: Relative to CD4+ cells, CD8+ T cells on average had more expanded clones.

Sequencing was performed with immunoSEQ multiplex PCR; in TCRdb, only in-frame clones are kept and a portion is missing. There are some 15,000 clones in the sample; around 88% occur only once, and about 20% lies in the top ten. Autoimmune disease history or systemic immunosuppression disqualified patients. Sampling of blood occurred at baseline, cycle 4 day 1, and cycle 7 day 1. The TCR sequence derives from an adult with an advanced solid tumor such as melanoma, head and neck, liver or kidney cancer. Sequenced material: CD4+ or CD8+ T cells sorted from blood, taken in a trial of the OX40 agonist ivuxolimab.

For the CDR3, the DNA is TGTGCCAGCAGTCACGGGACTAGCGACTACGAGCAGTACTTC. As protein: CASSHGTSDYEQYF. This chain uses TRBV6-6 with TRBJ2-7; 10 bases line up with TRBD2. Germline trimming cut 5 bases from V and 3 bases from J; bases unmatched to any gene: 4. This CDR3 spans 14 amino acids. Per germline, CDR1 MNHNY and CDR2 SVGAGI (reference sequence).